This T cell receptor (beta chain) appears in the sequencing data of a study of cytomegalovirus exposure and HLA in healthy donors. With 60 Vbeta and 13 Jbeta primers, the PCR was carried out. Assay: immunoSEQ multiplex PCR; the TCRdb copy retains only in-frame clones and omits some. The profile shows 200,000 to 250,000 clones, approximately 90% of them singletons. V dropped 3 bases and J dropped 7; count of bases not matched to a gene: 12. CDR3 length: 16 amino acids. Germline lookup yields CDR1 SGHNT and CDR2 YYREEE (reference sequence). The sample consisted of PBMCs. The V call is TRBV5-4, the J call TRBJ2-1, with 8 bases that match TRBD2. The receptor was isolated from a woman aged 18-29 years in good health and CMV-seronegative. CDR3 amino acids: CASSSPPGLAHNEQFF. The CDR3 DNA reads TGTGCCAGCAGCTCCCCACCCGGACTAGCCCATAATGAGCAGTTCTTC.